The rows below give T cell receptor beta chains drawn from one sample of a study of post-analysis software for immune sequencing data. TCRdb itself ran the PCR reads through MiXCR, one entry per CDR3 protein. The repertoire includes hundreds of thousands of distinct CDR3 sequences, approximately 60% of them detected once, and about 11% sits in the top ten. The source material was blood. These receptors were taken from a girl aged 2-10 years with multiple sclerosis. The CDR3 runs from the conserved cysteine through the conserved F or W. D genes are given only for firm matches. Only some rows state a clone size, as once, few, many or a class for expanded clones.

cdr3_aa: CASSEQGRTEAFF
cdr3_nt: TGTGCCAGCAGTGAACAGGGAAGGACTGAAGCTTTCTTT
v_call: TRBV25-1
d_call: .
clone_size: .
j_call: TRBJ1-1

cdr3_aa: CASSRDREGSEQFF
cdr3_nt: TGCGCCAGCAGTCGGGACAGGGAAGGTAGTGAGCAGTTCTTC
v_call: TRBV10-1
d_call: TRBD1
clone_size: .
j_call: TRBJ2-1

cdr3_aa: CASSQGGGTGSRPTEAFF
cdr3_nt: TGTGCCAGCAGCCAGGGGGGGGGGACAGGGAGTCGGCCAACTGAAGCTTTCTTT
v_call: TRBV7-3
d_call: TRBD1
clone_size: .
j_call: TRBJ1-1

cdr3_aa: CSGAGTANYGYTF
cdr3_nt: TGCAGCGGGGCCGGGACAGCCAACTATGGCTACACCTTC
v_call: TRBV29-1
d_call: TRBD1
clone_size: .
j_call: TRBJ1-2

cdr3_aa: CSASPDATNEKLFF
cdr3_nt: TGCAGTGCTAGCCCTGATGCAACTAATGAAAAACTGTTTTTT
v_call: TRBV20-1
d_call: .
clone_size: .
j_call: TRBJ1-4

cdr3_aa: CASSRAGELFF
cdr3_nt: TGTGCCAGCAGCAGAGCCGGGGAGCTGTTTTTT
v_call: TRBV2
d_call: .
clone_size: few
j_call: TRBJ2-2

cdr3_aa: CASKGTGYRQPQHF
cdr3_nt: TGTGCCAGCAAGGGGACGGGTTATAGGCAGCCCCAGCATTTT
v_call: TRBV25-1
d_call: .
clone_size: .
j_call: TRBJ1-5

cdr3_aa: CASSRNLSGGLAKNIQYF
cdr3_nt: TGTGCCAGCAGTCGCAACCTTAGCGGGGGGTTAGCCAAAAACATTCAGTACTTC
v_call: TRBV6-2/TRBV6-3
d_call: TRBD2
clone_size: .
j_call: TRBJ2-4

cdr3_aa: CATSRDPRSGRSNEQFF
cdr3_nt: TGTGCCACCAGCAGAGACCCCAGGAGCGGGAGAAGCAATGAGCAGTTCTTC
v_call: TRBV15
d_call: TRBD2
clone_size: .
j_call: TRBJ2-1

cdr3_aa: CSARPGTGTSYNEQFF
cdr3_nt: TGCAGTGCTCGTCCCGGGACAGGGACCAGTTACAATGAGCAGTTCTTC
v_call: TRBV20-1
d_call: TRBD1
clone_size: .
j_call: TRBJ2-1

cdr3_aa: CASSLVRPLVDEQFF
cdr3_nt: TGTGCCAGCAGCTTAGTTCGCCCCCTCGTGGATGAGCAGTTCTTC
v_call: TRBV7-9
d_call: .
clone_size: few
j_call: TRBJ2-1

cdr3_aa: CASSYSSAPNQETQYF
cdr3_nt: TGTGCCAGCAGTTACTCTTCAGCGCCAAACCAAGAGACCCAGTACTTC
v_call: TRBV6-5
d_call: .
clone_size: .
j_call: TRBJ2-5

cdr3_aa: CASERGIANYGYTF
cdr3_nt: TGTGCCAGCGAGAGGGGGATAGCTAACTATGGCTACACCTTC
v_call: TRBV2
d_call: .
clone_size: .
j_call: TRBJ1-2

cdr3_aa: CATSNLETQYF
cdr3_nt: TGTGCCACCAGTAATTTGGAGACCCAGTACTTC
v_call: TRBV24-1
d_call: .
clone_size: once
j_call: TRBJ2-5

cdr3_aa: CASSLVRDSYNEQYF
cdr3_nt: TGTGCCAGCAGTTTAGTGCGGGACTCCTACAATGAGCAGTACTTC
v_call: TRBV12-3/TRBV12-4
d_call: .
clone_size: .
j_call: TRBJ2-7

cdr3_aa: CAISKKGARKETQYF
cdr3_nt: TGTGCCATCAGTAAGAAGGGGGCTCGGAAGGAGACCCAGTACTTC
v_call: TRBV10-3
d_call: TRBD1
clone_size: .
j_call: TRBJ2-5

cdr3_aa: CSARGGGPSNEQFF
cdr3_nt: TGCAGTGCCAGAGGCGGGGGCCCCAGCAATGAGCAGTTCTTC
v_call: TRBV20-1
d_call: .
clone_size: .
j_call: TRBJ2-1

cdr3_aa: CASSLEWAGLAGVGSHEQYF
cdr3_nt: TGTGCCAGCAGTTTAGAATGGGCGGGTCTAGCGGGAGTAGGTAGCCACGAGCAGTACTTC
v_call: TRBV12-3/TRBV12-4
d_call: TRBD2
clone_size: once
j_call: TRBJ2-7

cdr3_aa: CASSLDGAIQPYTF
cdr3_nt: TGTGCCAGCAGCTTAGATGGGGCTATTCAACCCTACACCTTC
v_call: TRBV7-2
d_call: .
clone_size: once
j_call: TRBJ1-2

cdr3_aa: CSGGRSGSETQYF
cdr3_nt: TGCAGCGGCGGCCGTAGCGGGAGTGAGACCCAGTACTTC
v_call: TRBV29-1
d_call: TRBD2
clone_size: .
j_call: TRBJ2-5

cdr3_aa: CASSFGAGDSNQPQHF
cdr3_nt: TGTGCCAGCAGTTTCGGCGCGGGGGACAGCAATCAGCCCCAGCATTTT
v_call: TRBV6-2/TRBV6-3
d_call: .
clone_size: .
j_call: TRBJ1-5

cdr3_aa: CSVFRSTDTQYF
cdr3_nt: TGCAGTGTTTTCAGATCCACAGATACGCAGTATTTT
v_call: TRBV20-1
d_call: .
clone_size: once
j_call: TRBJ2-3

cdr3_aa: CASSLYAEGDNEQFF
cdr3_nt: TGTGCCAGCAGTTTATATGCGGAAGGGGACAATGAGCAGTTCTTC
v_call: TRBV28
d_call: .
clone_size: few
j_call: TRBJ2-1

cdr3_aa: CASSDGRTEYNEQFF
cdr3_nt: TGTGCCAGCAGTGACGGGAGAACAGAGTACAATGAGCAGTTCTTC
v_call: TRBV6-4
d_call: .
clone_size: .
j_call: TRBJ2-1

cdr3_aa: CASSAPGLLGGEQFF
cdr3_nt: TGTGCCAGCAGTGCCCCCGGACTTCTCGGGGGTGAGCAGTTCTTC
v_call: TRBV28
d_call: .
clone_size: .
j_call: TRBJ2-1

cdr3_aa: CASSWTPSGSDNEQFF
cdr3_nt: TGTGCCAGCAGCTGGACCCCTAGCGGGAGTGACAATGAGCAGTTCTTC
v_call: TRBV7-9
d_call: TRBD2
clone_size: .
j_call: TRBJ2-1

cdr3_aa: CSAIRTGEIDGYTF
cdr3_nt: TGCAGTGCTATCAGGACAGGGGAGATTGATGGCTACACCTTC
v_call: TRBV20-1
d_call: TRBD1
clone_size: .
j_call: TRBJ1-2

cdr3_aa: CASSPYSSGGPRQYF
cdr3_nt: TGTGCCAGCAGCCCCTACTCTAGCGGGGGGCCTCGGCAGTACTTC
v_call: TRBV7-2
d_call: TRBD2
clone_size: .
j_call: TRBJ2-5

cdr3_aa: CAISPGVGTDTQYF
cdr3_nt: TGTGCCATCAGCCCAGGGGTGGGCACAGATACGCAGTATTTT
v_call: TRBV10-3
d_call: .
clone_size: once
j_call: TRBJ2-3

cdr3_aa: CASTPTLSTDTQYF
cdr3_nt: TGTGCCAGCACCCCGACGTTATCCACAGATACGCAGTATTTT
v_call: TRBV12-3/TRBV12-4
d_call: .
clone_size: .
j_call: TRBJ2-3

cdr3_aa: CASSQSRQGSLEQYF
cdr3_nt: TGTGCCAGCAGCCAATCGAGGCAGGGCAGCCTCGAGCAGTACTTC
v_call: TRBV16
d_call: .
clone_size: .
j_call: TRBJ2-7

cdr3_aa: CASRSGGTGDEQYF
cdr3_nt: TGTGCCAGCAGATCGGGCGGGACAGGAGACGAGCAGTACTTC
v_call: TRBV6-1
d_call: TRBD1
clone_size: .
j_call: TRBJ2-7

cdr3_aa: CASSLGGRSEETQYF
cdr3_nt: TGTGCCAGCAGCTTGGGGGGCAGGTCTGAAGAGACCCAGTACTTC
v_call: TRBV7-2
d_call: .
clone_size: .
j_call: TRBJ2-5

cdr3_aa: CASRGTGASSTDTQYF
cdr3_nt: TGTGCCAGCAGAGGAACGGGGGCCTCTAGCACAGATACGCAGTATTTT
v_call: TRBV6-2/TRBV6-3
d_call: .
clone_size: .
j_call: TRBJ2-3

cdr3_aa: CASIGNGQGDEKLFF
cdr3_nt: TGTGCCAGCATCGGTAACGGACAGGGCGATGAAAAACTGTTTTTT
v_call: TRBV25-1
d_call: TRBD1
clone_size: .
j_call: TRBJ1-4

cdr3_aa: CASSQEGARSSYEQYF
cdr3_nt: TGCGCCAGCAGCCAAGAAGGTGCCAGGAGCTCCTACGAGCAGTACTTC
v_call: TRBV4-1
d_call: .
clone_size: .
j_call: TRBJ2-7

cdr3_aa: CASSYWTGKPQHF
cdr3_nt: TGTGCCAGCAGCTACTGGACAGGGAAGCCCCAGCATTTT
v_call: TRBV6-6
d_call: TRBD1
clone_size: .
j_call: TRBJ1-5

cdr3_aa: CASSLPGQGSEQYF
cdr3_nt: TGTGCCAGCAGTTTGCCCGGACAAGGTAGCGAGCAGTACTTC
v_call: TRBV28
d_call: .
clone_size: .
j_call: TRBJ2-7

cdr3_aa: CSVEIGQGTEAFF
cdr3_nt: TGCAGCGTTGAAATAGGACAGGGCACTGAAGCTTTCTTT
v_call: TRBV29-1
d_call: TRBD1
clone_size: .
j_call: TRBJ1-1

cdr3_aa: CASSLQGGSYEQYF
cdr3_nt: TGTGCCAGCAGTTTACAAGGCGGTTCCTACGAGCAGTACTTC
v_call: TRBV7-2
d_call: .
clone_size: .
j_call: TRBJ2-7

cdr3_aa: CATSPTGLGTEAFF
cdr3_nt: TGTGCCACCAGCCCGACAGGATTGGGCACTGAAGCTTTCTTT
v_call: TRBV11-1
d_call: .
clone_size: .
j_call: TRBJ1-1

cdr3_aa: CASSPDRVQPQHF
cdr3_nt: TGTGCCAGCAGCCCAGACAGGGTCCAGCCCCAGCATTTT
v_call: TRBV6-6
d_call: TRBD1
clone_size: once
j_call: TRBJ1-5

cdr3_aa: CASSQPEGANEQFF
cdr3_nt: TGCGCCAGCAGCCAACCGGAGGGGGCGAATGAGCAGTTCTTC
v_call: TRBV5-1
d_call: .
clone_size: .
j_call: TRBJ2-1

cdr3_aa: CASSQDRGDWGTNEKLFF
cdr3_nt: TGCGCCAGCAGCCAAGACAGGGGCGATTGGGGGACTAATGAAAAACTGTTTTTT
v_call: TRBV4-3
d_call: .
clone_size: .
j_call: TRBJ1-4

cdr3_aa: CSASGTDEKLFF
cdr3_nt: TGCAGTGCTAGTGGGACAGATGAAAAACTGTTTTTT
v_call: TRBV20-1
d_call: TRBD1
clone_size: .
j_call: TRBJ1-4

cdr3_aa: CASSPPGGVTNVLTF
cdr3_nt: TGTGCCAGCAGCCCCCCGGGAGGGGTTACCAACGTCCTGACTTTC
v_call: TRBV7-9
d_call: TRBD2
clone_size: .
j_call: TRBJ2-6

cdr3_aa: CAISQRLAGVPPFGTQYF
cdr3_nt: TGTGCCATCAGCCAGAGACTAGCGGGAGTTCCGCCTTTCGGGACCCAGTACTTC
v_call: TRBV10-3
d_call: TRBD2
clone_size: .
j_call: TRBJ2-5

cdr3_aa: CSAGTASTDTQYF
cdr3_nt: TGCAGCGCCGGGACTGCTAGCACAGATACGCAGTATTTT
v_call: TRBV29-1
d_call: .
clone_size: .
j_call: TRBJ2-3